A single TCR beta chain is shown here with its context. The data are from a study of CD8+ T cells in alopecia areata. Isolated RNA was reverse transcribed into cDNA used as the sequencing template. The repertoire was sequenced with immunoSEQ multiplex PCR; TCRdb's copy has only in-frame clones and lacks some. The sample comprises about 150,000 clones, more than 45% of which are singletons, and about 6.3% rests with the top ten. The V gene lost 0 bases and the J gene lost 2 bases, with 7 bases spanning the gap. Germline loops: CDR1 MGHRA, CDR2 YSYEKL. The CDR3 extends over 14 amino acids. The chain has TRBV4-1 and TRBJ2-5; a weak D match, TRBD1 (5 bases). This clonotype was obtained from a human donor with alopecia areata. The source material was CD4+ T cells sorted from blood. CDR3 protein: CASSQEGPQETQYF. The CDR3, as DNA: TGCGCCAGCAGCCAAGAGGGGCCTCAAGAGACCCAGTACTTC.